The rows below give T cell receptor beta chains drawn from one sample of a study of OX40 agonist ivuxolimab in advanced cancers. Method: immunoSEQ multiplex PCR; TCRdb's copy keeps in-frame clones and lacks some. This sample has roughly 41,000 clones, with around nine tenths found just once. Sequenced material: CD4+ or CD8+ T cells sorted from blood, taken in a trial of the OX40 agonist ivuxolimab. Every receptor here comes from an adult with an advanced solid tumor such as melanoma, head and neck, liver or kidney cancer. Both conserved end residues are part of each CDR3. The order of the fields is J gene, V gene, D gene, clone size, CDR3 DNA, CDR3 protein. D genes are given only for firm matches. Size values are once, few and many counts, or a class for expanded clones, and some rows have none.

J gene: TRBJ2-6; V gene: TRBV7-3; D gene: .; clone size: .; CDR3 DNA: TGTGCCAGCAGCTTATTCGGAGCTGGGGCCAACGTCCTGACTTTC; CDR3 protein: CASSLFGAGANVLTF
J gene: TRBJ2-7; V gene: TRBV2; D gene: TRBD1; clone size: .; CDR3 DNA: TGTGCCAGCAGTAACCCGGGACAGGGAACCTACGAGCAGTACTTC; CDR3 protein: CASSNPGQGTYEQYF
J gene: TRBJ1-2; V gene: TRBV27; D gene: .; clone size: once; CDR3 DNA: TGTGCCAGCTCAGTGGGCCCGGACTATGGCTACACCTTC; CDR3 protein: CASSVGPDYGYTF
J gene: TRBJ1-1; V gene: TRBV2; D gene: TRBD1; clone size: .; CDR3 DNA: TGTGCCAGCAGCGGACAGGTGAACACTGAAGCTTTCTTT; CDR3 protein: CASSGQVNTEAFF
J gene: TRBJ2-2; V gene: TRBV11-2; D gene: .; clone size: .; CDR3 DNA: TGTGCCAGCAGCTTAGGCCCGAACACCGGGGAGCTGTTTTTT; CDR3 protein: CASSLGPNTGELFF
J gene: TRBJ2-7; V gene: TRBV7-9; D gene: .; clone size: .; CDR3 DNA: TGTGCCGTAGCCTCCCGGGCCACAATGAACGAGCAGTACTTC; CDR3 protein: CAVASRATMNEQYF
J gene: TRBJ1-2; V gene: TRBV27; D gene: .; clone size: .; CDR3 DNA: TGTGCCACCGGGGAGGGAGGGAGAGGCTACACCTTC; CDR3 protein: CATGEGGRGYTF
J gene: TRBJ2-5; V gene: TRBV5-1; D gene: .; clone size: .; CDR3 DNA: TGCGCCAGCAGCTTGGTTACACAACAAGAGACCCAGTACTTC; CDR3 protein: CASSLVTQQETQYF
J gene: TRBJ1-5; V gene: TRBV12-5; D gene: .; clone size: .; CDR3 DNA: TGTGCTAGTGGTTCGATGGACAGTAGCAATCAGCCCCAGCATTTT; CDR3 protein: CASGSMDSSNQPQHF
J gene: TRBJ1-3; V gene: TRBV5-6; D gene: .; clone size: .; CDR3 DNA: TGTGCCAGCAGTTCAGACCTGGAGGGGCCTGGAAACACCATATATTTT; CDR3 protein: CASSSDLEGPGNTIYF
J gene: TRBJ2-3; V gene: TRBV2; D gene: TRBD1; clone size: .; CDR3 DNA: TGTGCCAGCAATGAGGACAGGGTTAGGACAGATACGCAGTATTTT; CDR3 protein: CASNEDRVRTDTQYF
J gene: TRBJ2-7; V gene: TRBV6-4; D gene: .; clone size: .; CDR3 DNA: TGTGCCAGCAGTGACCCGGGCGGGGGCGTGGTAGAGCAGTACTTC; CDR3 protein: CASSDPGGGVVEQYF
J gene: TRBJ1-1; V gene: TRBV6-5; D gene: TRBD1; clone size: .; CDR3 DNA: TGTGCCAGCAGTTCCCAGGGGGCTGAAGCTTTCTTT; CDR3 protein: CASSSQGAEAFF
J gene: TRBJ2-3; V gene: TRBV2; D gene: .; clone size: .; CDR3 DNA: TGTGCCAGCAGTCCACGTGGAGGGGGGGCCACAGATACGCAGTATTTT; CDR3 protein: CASSPRGGGATDTQYF
J gene: TRBJ2-7; V gene: TRBV5-1; D gene: .; clone size: .; CDR3 DNA: TGCGCCAGCAGCTTGGAGTTTCCAGGGGACTCCTACGAGCAGTACTTC; CDR3 protein: CASSLEFPGDSYEQYF
J gene: TRBJ1-2; V gene: TRBV27; D gene: .; clone size: .; CDR3 DNA: TGTGCCAGCACTACTTGGGGAGGGGGCTATGGCTACACCTTC; CDR3 protein: CASTTWGGGYGYTF
J gene: TRBJ1-4; V gene: TRBV28; D gene: .; clone size: .; CDR3 DNA: TGTGCCAGCAGCCCCCAGGAAAAACTGTTTTTT; CDR3 protein: CASSPQEKLFF
J gene: TRBJ1-4; V gene: TRBV9; D gene: .; clone size: .; CDR3 DNA: TGTGCCAGCAGCGTAGGGGAGCCTCCGAATGAAAAACTGTTTTTT; CDR3 protein: CASSVGEPPNEKLFF
J gene: TRBJ2-7; V gene: TRBV28; D gene: .; clone size: .; CDR3 DNA: TGTGCCAGCACCCCCGGGGAGAATCCCTACGAGCAGTACTTC; CDR3 protein: CASTPGENPYEQYF
J gene: TRBJ1-1; V gene: TRBV20-1; D gene: .; clone size: .; CDR3 DNA: TGCAGTGCTAGAGTTTACACTGAAGCTTTCTTT; CDR3 protein: CSARVYTEAFF
J gene: TRBJ1-2; V gene: TRBV9; D gene: TRBD1; clone size: once; CDR3 DNA: TGTGCCAGCAGCGTAGGGACAGGGGGATTAAATGGCTACACCTTC; CDR3 protein: CASSVGTGGLNGYTF
J gene: TRBJ2-5; V gene: TRBV5-6; D gene: .; clone size: .; CDR3 DNA: TGTGCCAGCAGCTTGGCGGACCGAGGGGCGCGGGAGACCCAGTACTTC; CDR3 protein: CASSLADRGARETQYF
J gene: TRBJ2-3; V gene: TRBV13; D gene: .; clone size: .; CDR3 DNA: TGTGCCAGCAGCCCGCCCCAGGATTGGGGGGCGATGGGGACAGATACGCAGTATTTT; CDR3 protein: CASSPPQDWGAMGTDTQYF
J gene: TRBJ2-1; V gene: TRBV19; D gene: .; clone size: few; CDR3 DNA: TGTGCCAGTCGGACAGCCTACAATGAGCAGTTCTTC; CDR3 protein: CASRTAYNEQFF